This T cell receptor (beta chain) derives from a study of blood T cell repertoires in COVID-19. The overall study: The origin of the acute and convalescent COVID-19 samples was the United States, Italy and Spain.

TCRdb's table, derived via immunoSEQ multiplex PCR, lists solely in-frame clones and lacks some. Found here are some 200,000 clones, roughly four fifths of them singletons; the top ten hold around a tenth. This CDR3 comprises 14 residues. Germline V gives CDR1 SGHRS, CDR2 YFSETQ. With 5 bases clipped from V and 3 bases from J, the junction kept 3 bases outside the gene matches. The sample comprised PBMCs or T cells enriched from blood (not recorded which). This TCR was sampled from a middle-aged man who had recovered from COVID-19. The chain has TRBV5-1 and TRBJ1-4; 8 nucleotides agree with TRBD1. The CDR3 is CASSPQGANEKLFF. The CDR3 coding sequence is TGCGCCAGCAGTCCACAGGGGGCTAATGAAAAACTGTTTTTT. The variable domain in full, with the rest retrieved from reference TRBV5-1 and TRBJ1-4, is KAGVTQTPRYLIKTRGQQVTLSCSPISGHRSVSWYQQTPGQGLQFLFEYFSETQRNKGNFPGRFSGRQFSNSRSEMNVSTLELGDSALYLCASSPQGANEKLFFGSGTQLSVL.